What follows is one T cell receptor (beta chain) and its context. This entry belongs to a study of blood T cell repertoires in COVID-19. Study overall: Acute-phase and convalescent COVID-19 samples originated in the United States, Italy and Spain.

Original data processing: By means of reference gene primer amplification, nucleated cell counts were estimated. Method: immunoSEQ multiplex PCR; TCRdb's copy keeps in-frame clones and lacks some. That table gives V, J and clone size, and the DNA gave D and trimming. Found here are about 240,000 clones, roughly nine tenths of them singletons; the top ten hold roughly 7%. The CDR3 is 15 amino acids. Looked up from germline, CDR1 is SGHDT and CDR2 is YYEEEE. Trimming took 5 bases from V and 4 from J; bases not matched to a gene: 6. This TCR was recovered from a man between 60 and 75 years old who had recovered from COVID-19. The sequencing input was peripheral blood. The chain has TRBV5-6 and TRBJ1-6; 7 bases agree with TRBD1. The CDR3 DNA is TGTGCCAGCAGGGCTTACAGGGGTTATAATTCACCCCTCCACTTT. Protein sequence: CASRAYRGYNSPLHF.